Listed below are T cell receptor beta chains from one sample, sequenced in a study of human thymus T cells. Data came from immunoSEQ multiplex PCR; TCRdb stores just in-frame clones and leaves some out. The sample carries some 57,000 clones, 94% recorded once. Material: blood. The receptors shown here come from a boy under two years old with a congenital heart defect but otherwise immunologically healthy. Each CDR3 is given with its conserved first and last residue. Fields, in order: clone size, J gene, D gene, V gene, CDR3 protein, CDR3 DNA. A D gene is named only where the DNA matches it firmly. A row's size may be missing; if present it is once, few, many or a size class.

clone size: -; J gene: TRBJ1-2; D gene: -; V gene: TRBV5-6; CDR3 protein: CASSLLGQSTYGYTF; CDR3 DNA: TGTGCCAGCAGCTTATTAGGACAGAGTACCTATGGCTACACCTTC
clone size: -; J gene: TRBJ2-3; D gene: TRBD2; V gene: TRBV29-1; CDR3 protein: CRAGVATDTQYF; CDR3 DNA: TGCAGAGCGGGGGTAGCCACAGATACGCAGTATTTT
clone size: once; J gene: TRBJ2-3; D gene: -; V gene: TRBV19; CDR3 protein: CASSIGGEADTQYF; CDR3 DNA: TGTGCCAGTAGTATAGGAGGGGAGGCAGATACGCAGTATTTT
clone size: -; J gene: TRBJ2-5; D gene: -; V gene: TRBV28; CDR3 protein: CASSLGSLETQYF; CDR3 DNA: TGTGCCAGCAGTTTAGGCTCATTGGAGACCCAGTACTTC
clone size: -; J gene: TRBJ2-2; D gene: -; V gene: TRBV11-3; CDR3 protein: CASSFRDLNTGELFF; CDR3 DNA: TGTGCCAGCAGCTTCAGGGACCTGAACACCGGGGAGCTGTTTTTT
clone size: -; J gene: TRBJ2-1; D gene: -; V gene: TRBV6-6; CDR3 protein: CASSPFGNPSYNEQFF; CDR3 DNA: TGTGCCAGCAGCCCCTTCGGGAACCCCTCCTACAATGAGCAGTTCTTC
clone size: -; J gene: TRBJ2-7; D gene: -; V gene: TRBV27; CDR3 protein: CASSLSNPSLGYEYF; CDR3 DNA: TGTGCCAGCAGTTTATCGAACCCTTCTTTAGGATACGAGTACTTC
clone size: -; J gene: TRBJ2-3; D gene: TRBD2; V gene: TRBV5-4; CDR3 protein: CASSLAGGTDTQYF; CDR3 DNA: TGTGCCAGCAGCTTAGCGGGGGGGACAGATACGCAGTATTTT
clone size: once; J gene: TRBJ1-4; D gene: -; V gene: TRBV21-1; CDR3 protein: CASSPAADSRDGEKLFF; CDR3 DNA: TGTGCCAGCAGCCCAGCGGCAGATTCCCGGGATGGTGAAAAACTGTTTTTT
clone size: -; J gene: TRBJ1-1; D gene: -; V gene: TRBV7-2; CDR3 protein: CASSYRELNTEAFF; CDR3 DNA: TGTGCCAGCAGCTACAGGGAGCTGAACACTGAAGCTTTCTTT
clone size: -; J gene: TRBJ1-3; D gene: -; V gene: TRBV9; CDR3 protein: CASSVRGDSGNTIYF; CDR3 DNA: TGTGCCAGCAGCGTACGGGGGGACTCTGGAAACACCATATATTTT
clone size: -; J gene: TRBJ2-6; D gene: -; V gene: TRBV10-1; CDR3 protein: CASSDGSGANVLTF; CDR3 DNA: TGCGCCAGCAGTGACGGCTCTGGGGCCAACGTCCTGACTTTC
clone size: -; J gene: TRBJ1-2; D gene: -; V gene: TRBV6-5; CDR3 protein: CASSYGGGYTF; CDR3 DNA: TGTGCCAGCAGTTACGGAGGAGGCTACACCTTC
clone size: -; J gene: TRBJ2-3; D gene: -; V gene: TRBV19; CDR3 protein: CASSIEGHHSDTQYF; CDR3 DNA: TGTGCCAGTAGTATAGAGGGACATCATTCAGATACGCAGTATTTT
clone size: -; J gene: TRBJ2-4; D gene: -; V gene: TRBV28; CDR3 protein: CASSLGRGQKSKNIQYF; CDR3 DNA: TGTGCCAGCAGTTTAGGTCGGGGGCAGAAATCCAAAAACATTCAGTACTTC
clone size: -; J gene: TRBJ1-3; D gene: -; V gene: TRBV19; CDR3 protein: CASSIERPGPHSGNTIYF; CDR3 DNA: TGTGCCAGTAGTATTGAGCGTCCAGGCCCCCACTCTGGAAACACCATATATTTT
clone size: -; J gene: TRBJ1-1; D gene: TRBD1; V gene: TRBV6-1; CDR3 protein: CASSDPTGGSDTEAFF; CDR3 DNA: TGTGCCAGCAGTGACCCTACAGGGGGCTCTGACACTGAAGCTTTCTTT
clone size: -; J gene: TRBJ2-7; D gene: -; V gene: TRBV4-1; CDR3 protein: CASSQELDIPYVQYF; CDR3 DNA: TGCGCCAGCAGCCAAGAATTGGACATTCCCTACGTGCAGTACTTC
clone size: -; J gene: TRBJ2-7; D gene: -; V gene: TRBV28; CDR3 protein: CANKTSLGEQYF; CDR3 DNA: TGTGCCAACAAAACTAGCCTGGGCGAGCAGTACTTC
clone size: -; J gene: TRBJ2-7; D gene: TRBD1; V gene: TRBV6-5; CDR3 protein: CASSYGQGAYEQYF; CDR3 DNA: TGTGCCAGCAGTTACGGACAGGGGGCCTACGAGCAGTACTTC
clone size: -; J gene: TRBJ2-2; D gene: -; V gene: TRBV28; CDR3 protein: CASSLPAGHLNTGELFF; CDR3 DNA: TGTGCCAGCAGTTTACCCGCGGGACACCTGAACACCGGGGAGCTGTTTTTT
clone size: -; J gene: TRBJ2-3; D gene: TRBD2; V gene: TRBV9; CDR3 protein: CASSVTSGRAWDTQYF; CDR3 DNA: TGTGCCAGCAGCGTCACTAGCGGGAGGGCCTGGGATACGCAGTATTTT
clone size: -; J gene: TRBJ2-7; D gene: -; V gene: TRBV10-2; CDR3 protein: CASADFEQYF; CDR3 DNA: TGCGCCAGCGCTGATTTCGAGCAGTACTTC
clone size: -; J gene: TRBJ2-3; D gene: TRBD2; V gene: TRBV5-1; CDR3 protein: CASQLAGGTDTQYF; CDR3 DNA: TGCGCTAGCCAGCTAGCGGGGGGCACAGATACGCAGTATTTT
clone size: -; J gene: TRBJ2-5; D gene: -; V gene: TRBV7-9; CDR3 protein: CASSLRTVSLKETQYF; CDR3 DNA: TGTGCCAGCAGCCTCCGGACCGTCTCGCTGAAAGAGACCCAGTACTTC
clone size: -; J gene: TRBJ2-3; D gene: -; V gene: TRBV7-2; CDR3 protein: CASSLGGPPTDTQYF; CDR3 DNA: TGTGCCAGCAGCTTAGGGGGGCCTCCCACAGATACGCAGTATTTT